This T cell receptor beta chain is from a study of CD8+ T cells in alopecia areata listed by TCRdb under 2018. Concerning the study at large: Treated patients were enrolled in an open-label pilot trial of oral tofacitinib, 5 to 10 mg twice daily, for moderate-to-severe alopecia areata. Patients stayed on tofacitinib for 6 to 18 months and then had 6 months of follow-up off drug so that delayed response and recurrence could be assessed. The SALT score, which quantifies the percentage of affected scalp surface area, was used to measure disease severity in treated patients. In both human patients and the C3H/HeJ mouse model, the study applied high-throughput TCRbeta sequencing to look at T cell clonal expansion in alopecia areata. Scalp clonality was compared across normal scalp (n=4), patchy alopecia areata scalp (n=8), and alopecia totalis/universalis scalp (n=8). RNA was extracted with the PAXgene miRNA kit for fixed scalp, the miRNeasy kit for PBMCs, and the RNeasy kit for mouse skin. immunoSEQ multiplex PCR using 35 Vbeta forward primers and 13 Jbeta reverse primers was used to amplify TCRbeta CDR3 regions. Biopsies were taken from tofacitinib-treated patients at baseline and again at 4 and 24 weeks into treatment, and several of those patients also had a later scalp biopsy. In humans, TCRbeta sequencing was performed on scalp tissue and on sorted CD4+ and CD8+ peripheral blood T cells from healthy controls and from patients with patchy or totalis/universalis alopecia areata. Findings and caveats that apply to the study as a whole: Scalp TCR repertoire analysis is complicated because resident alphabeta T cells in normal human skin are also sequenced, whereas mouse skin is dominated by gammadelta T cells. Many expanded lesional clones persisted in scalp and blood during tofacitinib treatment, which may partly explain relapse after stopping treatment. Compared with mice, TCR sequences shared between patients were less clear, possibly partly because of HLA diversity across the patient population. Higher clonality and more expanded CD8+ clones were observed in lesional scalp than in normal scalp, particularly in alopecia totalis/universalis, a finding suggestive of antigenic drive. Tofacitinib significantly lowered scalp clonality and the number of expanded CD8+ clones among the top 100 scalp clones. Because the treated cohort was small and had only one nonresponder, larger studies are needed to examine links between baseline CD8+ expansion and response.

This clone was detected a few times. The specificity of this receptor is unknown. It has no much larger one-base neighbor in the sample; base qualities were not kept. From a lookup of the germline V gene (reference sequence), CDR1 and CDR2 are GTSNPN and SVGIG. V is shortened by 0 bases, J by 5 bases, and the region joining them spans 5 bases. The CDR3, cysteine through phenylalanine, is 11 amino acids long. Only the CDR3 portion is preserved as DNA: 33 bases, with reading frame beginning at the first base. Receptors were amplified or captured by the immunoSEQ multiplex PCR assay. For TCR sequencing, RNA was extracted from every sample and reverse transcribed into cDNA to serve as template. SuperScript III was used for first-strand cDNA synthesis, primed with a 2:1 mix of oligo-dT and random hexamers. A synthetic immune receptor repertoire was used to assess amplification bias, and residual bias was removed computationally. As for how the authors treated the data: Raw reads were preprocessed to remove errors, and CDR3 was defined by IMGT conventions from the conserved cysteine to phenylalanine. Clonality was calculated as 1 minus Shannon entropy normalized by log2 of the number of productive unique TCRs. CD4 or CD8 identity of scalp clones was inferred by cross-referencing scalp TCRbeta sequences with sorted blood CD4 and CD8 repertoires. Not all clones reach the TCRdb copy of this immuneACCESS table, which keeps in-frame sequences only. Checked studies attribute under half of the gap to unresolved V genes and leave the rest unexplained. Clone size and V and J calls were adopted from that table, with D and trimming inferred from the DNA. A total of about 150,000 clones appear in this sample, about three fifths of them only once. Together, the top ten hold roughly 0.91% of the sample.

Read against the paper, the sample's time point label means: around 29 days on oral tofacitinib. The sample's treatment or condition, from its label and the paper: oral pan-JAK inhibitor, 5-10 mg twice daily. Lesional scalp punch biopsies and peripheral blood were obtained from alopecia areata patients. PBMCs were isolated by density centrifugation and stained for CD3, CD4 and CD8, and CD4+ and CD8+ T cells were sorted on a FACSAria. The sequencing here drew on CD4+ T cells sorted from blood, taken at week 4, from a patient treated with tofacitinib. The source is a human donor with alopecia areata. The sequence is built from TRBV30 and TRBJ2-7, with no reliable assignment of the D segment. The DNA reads TGTGCCTGGAGTGTGGATCACGAGCAGTACTTC. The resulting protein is CAWSVDHEQYF.